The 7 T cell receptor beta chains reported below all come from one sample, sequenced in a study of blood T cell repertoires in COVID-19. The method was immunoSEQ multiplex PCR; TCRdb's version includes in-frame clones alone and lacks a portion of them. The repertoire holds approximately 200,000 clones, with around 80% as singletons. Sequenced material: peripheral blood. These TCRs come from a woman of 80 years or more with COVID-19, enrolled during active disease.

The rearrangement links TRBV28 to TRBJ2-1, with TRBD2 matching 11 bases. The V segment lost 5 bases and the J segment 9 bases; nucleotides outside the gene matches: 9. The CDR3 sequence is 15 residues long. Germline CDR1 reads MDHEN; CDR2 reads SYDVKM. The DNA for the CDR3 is TGTGCCAGCAGTCCACTAGCGGGAGTAATCGGTGAGCAGTTCTTC. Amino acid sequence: CASSPLAGVIGEQFF.

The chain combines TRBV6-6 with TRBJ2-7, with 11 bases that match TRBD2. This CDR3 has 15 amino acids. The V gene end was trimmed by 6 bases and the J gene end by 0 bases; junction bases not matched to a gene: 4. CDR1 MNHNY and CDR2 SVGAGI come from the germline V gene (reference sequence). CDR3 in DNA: TGTGCCAGCAGGCAAACTAGCGGGAGCTCCTACGAGCAGTACTTC. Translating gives CASRQTSGSSYEQYF.

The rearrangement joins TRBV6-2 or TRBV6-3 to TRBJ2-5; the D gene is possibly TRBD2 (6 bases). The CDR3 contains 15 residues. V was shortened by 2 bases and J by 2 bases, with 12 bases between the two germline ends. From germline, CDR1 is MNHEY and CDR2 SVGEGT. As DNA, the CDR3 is TGTGCCAGCAGTTACGGGGGGTTGGCTCAAGAGACCCAGTACTTC. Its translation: CASSYGGLAQETQYF.

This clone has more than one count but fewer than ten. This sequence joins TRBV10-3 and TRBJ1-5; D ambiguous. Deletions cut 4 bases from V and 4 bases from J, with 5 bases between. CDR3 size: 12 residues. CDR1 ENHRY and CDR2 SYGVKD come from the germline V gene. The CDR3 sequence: CAISASNQPQHF. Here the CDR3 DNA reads TGTGCCATCAGTGCTTCGAATCAGCCCCAGCATTTT.

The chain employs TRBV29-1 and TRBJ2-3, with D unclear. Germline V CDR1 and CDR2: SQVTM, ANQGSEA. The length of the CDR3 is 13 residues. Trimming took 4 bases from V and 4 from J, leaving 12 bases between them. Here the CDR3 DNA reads TGCAGCGTTGGGTTGCCCGAGGCAGATACGCAGTATTTT. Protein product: CSVGLPEADTQYF.

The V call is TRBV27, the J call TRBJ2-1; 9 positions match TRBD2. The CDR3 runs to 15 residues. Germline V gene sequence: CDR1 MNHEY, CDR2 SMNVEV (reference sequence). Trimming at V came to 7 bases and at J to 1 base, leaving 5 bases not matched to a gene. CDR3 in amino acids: CASTRAGGSYNEQFF. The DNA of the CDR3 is TGTGCCAGCACCCGAGCGGGGGGATCCTACAATGAGCAGTTCTTC.

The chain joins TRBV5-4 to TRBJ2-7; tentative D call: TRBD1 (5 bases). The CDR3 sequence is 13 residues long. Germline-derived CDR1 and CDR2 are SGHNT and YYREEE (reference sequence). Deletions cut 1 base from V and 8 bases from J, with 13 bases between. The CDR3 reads CASSLNQGIKQYF. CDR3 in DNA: TGTGCCAGCAGCTTGAATCAGGGTATTAAGCAGTACTTC.